This TCR beta chain emerged from a study of blood T cell repertoires in COVID-19. Across the whole study: From the United States, Italy and Spain came samples of acute and convalescent COVID-19.

The CDR3 is 15 residues long. Deletions cut 0 bases from V and 6 bases from J, with 14 bases between. Germline assignment: CDR1 PRHDT and CDR2 FYEKMQ (reference sequence). In the original analysis: Reference gene primers were amplified, and this amplification served to estimate nucleated cell counts. Method: immunoSEQ multiplex PCR; TCRdb's copy keeps in-frame clones and lacks some. The V and J calls and clone size are taken from that table; D and trimming were inferred from the DNA. The sample shows approximately 270,000 clones, nearly 90% of them seen only once. Sequenced sample: peripheral blood. The TCR was taken from a man aged 18 to 29 with active or convalescent COVID-19. V and J are TRBV13 and TRBJ1-2, with a tentative D call TRBD1 (5 bases). The CDR3 DNA follows: TGTGCCAGCAGCTTAGGAAGGGGTTGGAGCCATGGCTACACCTTC. Encoded protein: CASSLGRGWSHGYTF.